This TCR beta chain was sequenced for a study of a mutant IDH1 vaccine in newly diagnosed glioma. Study summary: Patients began vaccination 4-6 weeks after radiotherapy alone, or with temozolomide cycles. The sex distribution of treated patients was roughly 62% male and roughly 40% female, with a mean age of 40.4 years. Week 35 brought visit V12, which was followed by visit V13 at week 47. Overall study results and limits: Apparently, pseudoprogression bore no relation to changes among the top peripheral T cell clonotypes.

Time point reported: week 35, safety follow-up. Topical imiquimod accompanied each vaccine dose, which consisted of 300 ug of mutant IDH1 20-mer peptide. Using immunoSEQ multiplex PCR, the repertoire was profiled, and TCRdb retains in-frame clones only, with some absent. The table lists about 64,000 clones, roughly 74% of them singletons. Concerning this clone: Its antigen is as yet unknown.

This CDR3 has 14 amino acids. Germline loops: CDR1 LGHNA, CDR2 YNFKEQ. Trimming stripped 2 bases from V and 4 bases from J, with 11 bases between. The sample consisted of PBMCs, taken from a glioma patient whose treatment included an IDH1 peptide vaccine. The chain recombines TRBV4-2 with TRBJ2-5; D may match TRBD1 or TRBD2 (6 bases each). The receptor comes from a man in his fifties or sixties with glioma. CDR3 in amino acids: CASSQPEGGETQYF. CDR3 coding DNA: TGTGCCAGCAGCCAACCAGAGGGGGGAGAGACCCAGTACTTC.